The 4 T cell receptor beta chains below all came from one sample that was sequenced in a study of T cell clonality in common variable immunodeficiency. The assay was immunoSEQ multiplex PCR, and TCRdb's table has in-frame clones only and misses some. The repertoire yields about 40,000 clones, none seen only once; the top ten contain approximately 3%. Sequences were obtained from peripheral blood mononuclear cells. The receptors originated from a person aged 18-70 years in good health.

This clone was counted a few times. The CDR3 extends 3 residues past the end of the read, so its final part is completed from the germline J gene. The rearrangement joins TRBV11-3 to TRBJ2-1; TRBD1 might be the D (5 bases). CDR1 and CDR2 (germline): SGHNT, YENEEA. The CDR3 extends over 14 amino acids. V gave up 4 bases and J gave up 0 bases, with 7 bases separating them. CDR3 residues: CASSSGNSYNEQFF. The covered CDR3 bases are TGTGCCAGCAGCTCAGGGAACTCCTACAATGAG.

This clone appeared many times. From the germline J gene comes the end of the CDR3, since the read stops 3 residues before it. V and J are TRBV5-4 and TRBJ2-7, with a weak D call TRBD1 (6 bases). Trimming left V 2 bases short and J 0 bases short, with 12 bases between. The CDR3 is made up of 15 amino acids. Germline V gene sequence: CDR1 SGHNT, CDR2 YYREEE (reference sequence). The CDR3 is CASSFVGGSSYEQYF. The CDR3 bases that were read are TGTGCCAGCAGCTTCGTAGGGGGAAGCTCCTACGAG.

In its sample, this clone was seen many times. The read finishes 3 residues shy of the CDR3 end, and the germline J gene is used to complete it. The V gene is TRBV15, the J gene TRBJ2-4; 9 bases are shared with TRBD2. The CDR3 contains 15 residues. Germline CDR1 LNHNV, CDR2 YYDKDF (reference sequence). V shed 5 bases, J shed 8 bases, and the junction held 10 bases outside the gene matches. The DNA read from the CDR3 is TGTGCCACCAGCGGGCAGCGGGGGGCGGTGGACATT. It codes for CATSGQRGAVDI. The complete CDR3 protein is CATSGQRGAVDIQYF.

CDR3: CASRTSGGGTGELFF. The part of the CDR3 DNA that was read is TGTGCCAGCCGGACTAGCGGGGGCGGCACCGGGGAG. The chain joins TRBV2 to TRBJ2-2; 13 positions match TRBD2. The read ends 3 residues early relative to the CDR3; the germline J gene fills the gap. The CDR3 has 15 residues. Germline V lookup: CDR1 SNHLY, CDR2 FYNNEI. Germline trimming cut 8 bases from V and 4 bases from J; bases unmatched to any gene: 4.